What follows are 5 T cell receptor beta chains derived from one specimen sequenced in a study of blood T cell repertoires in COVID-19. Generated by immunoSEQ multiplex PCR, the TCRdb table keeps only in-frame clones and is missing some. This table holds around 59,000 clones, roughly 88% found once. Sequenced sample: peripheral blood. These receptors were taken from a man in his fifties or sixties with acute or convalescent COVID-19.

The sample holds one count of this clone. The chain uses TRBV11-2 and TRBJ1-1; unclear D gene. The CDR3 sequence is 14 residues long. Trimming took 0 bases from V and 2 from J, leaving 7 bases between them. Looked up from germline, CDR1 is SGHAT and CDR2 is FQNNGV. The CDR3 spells CASSLEGRNTEAFF. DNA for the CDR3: TGTGCCAGCAGCTTAGAGGGCAGAAACACTGAAGCTTTCTTT.

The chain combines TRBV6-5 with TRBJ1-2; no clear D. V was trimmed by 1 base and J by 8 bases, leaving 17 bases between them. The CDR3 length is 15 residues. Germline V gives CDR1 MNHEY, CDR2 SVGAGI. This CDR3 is CASSYFAAQTSGYTF. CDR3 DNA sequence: TGTGCCAGCAGTTACTTTGCCGCACAAACATCGGGCTACACCTTC.

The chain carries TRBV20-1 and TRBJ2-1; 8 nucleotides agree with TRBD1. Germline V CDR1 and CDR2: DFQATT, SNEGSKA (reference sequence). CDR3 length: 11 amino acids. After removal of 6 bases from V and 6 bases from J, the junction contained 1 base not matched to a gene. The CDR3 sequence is CSADRGNEQFF. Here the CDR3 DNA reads TGCAGTGCCGACAGGGGCAATGAGCAGTTCTTC.

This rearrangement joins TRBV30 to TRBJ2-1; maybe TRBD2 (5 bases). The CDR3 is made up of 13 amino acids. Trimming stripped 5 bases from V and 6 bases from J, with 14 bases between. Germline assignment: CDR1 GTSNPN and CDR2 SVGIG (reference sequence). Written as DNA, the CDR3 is TGTGCCTGGTCGGTAAGGGAGTTCAATGAGCAGTTCTTC. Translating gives CAWSVREFNEQFF.

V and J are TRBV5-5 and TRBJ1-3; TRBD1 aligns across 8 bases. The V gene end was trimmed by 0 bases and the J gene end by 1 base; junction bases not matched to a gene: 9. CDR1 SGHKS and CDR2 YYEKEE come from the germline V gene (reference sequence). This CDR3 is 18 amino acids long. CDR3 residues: CASSLGWAGGRSGNTIYF. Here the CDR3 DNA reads TGTGCCAGCAGCTTGGGGTGGGCAGGGGGCCGTTCTGGAAACACCATATATTTT.